This T cell receptor (beta chain) was sequenced during a study of a mutant IDH1 vaccine in newly diagnosed glioma (dated by TCRdb to about 2021). In terms of the full investigation: Vaccination began 4-6 weeks after radiotherapy alone, or alongside temozolomide cycles in the chemotherapy-containing groups. The week-35 safety follow-up was designated visit V12, and the week-47 end of study was designated visit V13. The approximately 30 treated patients were around 62% male and around 38% female, with a mean age of around 40 years. Prior to enrollment, patients had been given standard therapy consisting of radiotherapy alone, temozolomide alone, or radiochemotherapy with temozolomide, with the combination given to most patients. Peripheral blood was drawn at six visits: V03 (baseline), V05, V07, V10, V12 and V13. For exploratory analyses, longitudinal TCRB deep sequencing was carried out in under 30 treated patients wherever samples were available.

Libraries were built with the immunoSEQ multiplex PCR assay. Rearranged TCR beta chain sequences were amplified using the hsTCRB Kit according to the manufacturer's protocol. TCRB libraries were sequenced on an Illumina MiSeq. The original pipeline was this. The kit vendor's proprietary platform handled demultiplexing, trimming and gene mapping. TCRdb limited this immuneACCESS table to in-frame rearrangements with V and J called. A share of clones is missing; checked studies link under half to unresolved V genes, and the rest is unexplained. V and J calls and clone size are given by that table; D and trimming were obtained from the DNA. This sample comprises 30,000 to 40,000 clones, roughly 80% of them detected only once. The biggest ten clones account for less than 8.5% of the sample. Turning to this clone: Its target antigen remains unknown. Nothing much larger sits one base from this clone, and base qualities are not available.

Read against the paper, the sample's time point label means: week 35, safety follow-up. Each vaccine dose, consisting of 300 ug of a 20-mer mutant IDH1 peptide in Montanide, was administered subcutaneously with topical imiquimod. Patients received eight vaccinations in weeks 1, 3, 5, 7, 11, 15, 19 and 23, corresponding to visits V03 through V10. Donors had newly diagnosed WHO grade 3 or 4 IDH1-mutant astrocytomas with loss of nuclear ATRX. The samples were drawn from NOA16, a multicentre, single-arm, open-label phase I trial in Germany that tested a mutant IDH1 peptide vaccine in humans for the first time. Genomic DNA for TCRB sequencing was extracted from EDTA blood using the DNeasy Blood and Tissue Kit. Based on the germline V gene (reference sequence), the CDR1 and CDR2 sequences are PRHDT and FYEKMQ. The CDR3 spans 12 residues, from the cysteine through the phenylalanine. The DNA shown is the 36-base CDR3, in frame from base 1. V and J are truncated by 3 bases and 5 bases respectively, leaving an intervening sequence of 7 bases.

The study at large found these results: Availability determined which PBMC samples were chosen for TCRB deep sequencing. Immune responses induced by the vaccine were seen in around 93% of patients across multiple MHC alleles. The authors noted that analyses of patient blood samples could not be reproduced because of sample limitations. Pseudoprogression seemed to be unrelated to changes in the top peripheral T cell clonotypes found by TCRB sequencing.

Sequenced here: PBMCs, sampled from a glioma patient whose treatment included an IDH1 peptide vaccine. The chain was built from TRBV13 and TRBJ1-1, with the D gene too uncertain to name. The TCR comes from a woman aged 18-35 years with glioma. The CDR3 protein is CASSFMRTEAFF. The nucleotides read TGTGCCAGCAGCTTCATGAGGACTGAAGCTTTCTTT.